The 29 T cell receptor beta chains in this list originate from one sample, sequenced in a study of blood T cell repertoires in COVID-19. Measured with immunoSEQ multiplex PCR; TCRdb has only the in-frame clones, and not every one. The sample includes more than 95,000 clones, approximately 80% seen only once; the top ten take roughly 29%. Source material: peripheral blood. These receptors came from a man aged 55 to 70 with acute or convalescent COVID-19.

The J gene is TRBJ2-5, the V gene TRBV5-4, with 7 bases identical to TRBD1. This CDR3 region has 15 residues. V trimming: 0 bases; J trimming: 2 bases; junction bases outside the gene matches: 4. The germline gives CDR1 SGHNT, CDR2 YYREEE (reference sequence). CDR3 bases: TGTGCCAGCAGCTTGGGACAGGGAGCTCAAGAGACCCAGTACTTC. This sequence encodes CASSLGQGAQETQYF.

V is TRBV19 and J is TRBJ1-5; 8 bases are shared with TRBD1. The V and J ends lost 0 bases and 5 bases, in that order; junction bases with no gene match: 12. Germline V gene data show CDR1 as LNHDA and CDR2 as SQIVND (reference sequence). This CDR3 is built from 18 residues. The CDR3 DNA reads TGTGCCAGTAGTATAGACAGGGTAGGACAGGGAAAAGATCAGCCCCAGCATTTT. Encoded protein: CASSIDRVGQGKDQPQHF. Full variable domain (rest looked up from reference TRBV19 and TRBJ1-5): DGGITQSPKYLFRKEGQNVTLSCEQNLNHDAMYWYRQDPGQGLRLIYYSQIVNDFQKGDIAEGYSVSREKKESFPLTVTSAQKNPTAFYLCASSIDRVGQGKDQPQHFGDGTRLSIL.

The chain carries TRBV25-1 and TRBJ2-3; a possible D gene is TRBD2 (5 bases). The CDR3 consists of 16 residues. CDR1 and CDR2 (germline): MGHDK, SYGVNS. The V end was cut by 5 bases, the J end by 2 bases, with 17 bases between. DNA of the CDR3: TGTGCCAGCAGTCCCGGGGTTTCCTATTACACAGATACGCAGTATTTT. Translating gives CASSPGVSYYTDTQYF.

V usage is TRBV6-2 or TRBV6-3 and J usage is TRBJ2-1; TRBD2 matches 8 bases. This CDR3 spans 14 amino acids. Unmatched junction bases numbered 6, after V lost 2 bases and J lost 9 bases. Germline CDR1 and CDR2: MNHEY and SVGEGT. This chain's CDR3 is CASSYNDAGGEQFF. CDR3 coding DNA: TGTGCCAGCAGTTACAACGATGCGGGAGGTGAGCAGTTCTTC.

The J gene is TRBJ1-4, the V gene TRBV6-5, with D unclear. With 0 bases removed from V and 0 bases from J, the gap between germline ends came to 5 bases. CDR1 is MNHEY and CDR2 is SVGAGI in the germline V gene. This CDR3 has 15 amino acids. CDR3 sequence: CASSYSGTTNEKLFF. The CDR3 DNA sequence: TGTGCCAGCAGTTACTCCGGGACAACTAATGAAAAACTGTTTTTT.

J is TRBJ2-5 and V is TRBV24-1, with 7 bases lining up with TRBD1. This CDR3 spans 14 amino acids. CDR1 is KGHDR and CDR2 is SFDVKD in the germline V gene. Trimming removed 4 bases from V and 1 base from J; junction bases left unmatched: 2. The CDR3 nucleotides are TGTGCCACCAGTGAGGGACAGCCCCAAGAGACCCAGTACTTC. Amino acids: CATSEGQPQETQYF.

This chain connects TRBV19 to TRBJ1-2; unclear D gene. In germline, CDR1 is LNHDA, CDR2 SQIVND (reference sequence). The V and J ends lost 3 bases and 3 bases respectively, with 14 bases between them. This CDR3 is 15 amino acids long. The chain's CDR3 is CASSISSTRHYGYTF. CDR3 bases: TGTGCCAGTAGTATCTCCTCGACAAGGCACTATGGCTACACCTTC.

The gene calls are TRBV24-1 and TRBJ2-5; 8 bases fit TRBD1. Looked up from germline, CDR1 is KGHDR and CDR2 is SFDVKD. There are 13 residues in the CDR3. The junction had 2 bases not matched to a gene; V was cut back by 4 bases and J by 5 bases. DNA of the CDR3: TGTGCCACCAGTGACTGGGACAGGGAGACCCAGTACTTC. Residues: CATSDWDRETQYF.

The chain is built from TRBV15 and TRBJ1-2, with no clear D. This CDR3 region has 17 residues. With 1 base removed from V and 4 bases from J, the gap between germline ends came to 19 bases. In germline, CDR1 is LNHNV, CDR2 YYDKDF (reference sequence). CDR3 sequence (DNA): TGTGCCACCAGCAGAGCTGGGCGGGCAGAACCACGCTATGGCTACACCTTC. It yields the protein CATSRAGRAEPRYGYTF.

The chain uses TRBV13 and TRBJ2-5; 9 bases map to TRBD1. The CDR3 spans 20 residues. With 5 bases clipped from V and 1 base from J, the junction kept 20 bases outside the gene matches. Germline V gene sequence: CDR1 PRHDT, CDR2 FYEKMQ (reference sequence). The CDR3 loop is CASSTSPGTGFAGIQETQYF. The DNA of the CDR3 is TGTGCCAGCAGCACCTCGCCCGGGACAGGGTTTGCGGGAATCCAAGAGACCCAGTACTTC.

The chain is built from TRBV24-1 and TRBJ2-1; 9 bases are a match to TRBD1. This CDR3 spans 19 amino acids. J gave up 0 bases and V 4 bases, and 12 bases lay outside the gene matches. Per germline, CDR1 KGHDR and CDR2 SFDVKD. CDR3 residues: CATSDPPGQGTSSYNEQFF. The CDR3 DNA is TGTGCCACCAGTGACCCTCCGGGACAGGGAACGAGCTCCTACAATGAGCAGTTCTTC.

This chain links TRBV2 with TRBJ2-1; 9 positions match TRBD2. Germline-derived CDR1 and CDR2 are SNHLY and FYNNEI. J was trimmed by 8 bases and V by 7 bases; bases with no gene match: 9. This CDR3 has 14 residues. CDR3 loop: CASKVAGDRDEQFF. In DNA, the CDR3 is TGTGCCAGCAAGGTAGCGGGAGATAGGGATGAGCAGTTCTTC. Based on the CDR3 plus reference TRBV2 and TRBJ2-1, the full variable domain is EPEVTQTPSHQVTQMGQEVILRCVPISNHLYFYWYRQILGQKVEFLVSFYNNEISEKSEIFDDQFSVERPDGSNFTLKIRSTKLEDSAMYFCASKVAGDRDEQFFGPGTRLTVL.

This clone was seen a few times. The J gene is TRBJ2-3, the V gene TRBV5-4; 7 bases are a match to TRBD2. The CDR3 consists of 16 residues. V shed 2 bases and J 4 bases; nucleotides not matched to a gene: 10. Germline V gene lookup returns CDR1 SGHNT and CDR2 YYREEE (reference sequence). CDR3 DNA sequence: TGTGCCAGCAGCTTTCATTCGGGCGGGAGCTCAGATACGCAGTATTTT. This codes for CASSFHSGGSSDTQYF.

In nucleotides, the CDR3 is TGTGCCAGCAGCTTAACGGGGCCTCCGGGGGCAGATACGCAGTATTTT. Its translation is CASSLTGPPGADTQYF. The genes are TRBV5-4 and TRBJ2-3, with a possible D match to TRBD2 (6 bases). This CDR3 contains 16 residues. Germline V CDR1 and CDR2: SGHNT, YYREEE (reference sequence). The V and J ends lost 2 bases and 4 bases respectively, with 17 bases between them.

This chain's CDR3 is CASSYGGGNEKLFF. Here the CDR3 DNA reads TGTGCCAGCAGTTACGGGGGAGGTAATGAAAAACTGTTTTTT. This rearrangement joins TRBV6-2 or TRBV6-3 to TRBJ1-4; D possibly corresponds to TRBD1 (5 bases). V shed 2 bases and J shed 4 bases, with 8 bases lying between them. Germline V lookup: CDR1 MNHEY, CDR2 SVGEGT. CDR3 size: 14 residues.

The genes are TRBV9 and TRBJ1-6; tentative D call: TRBD1 (5 bases). Trimming left V 2 bases short and J 0 bases short, with 12 bases between. CDR3 length: 17 amino acids. Germline CDR1 and CDR2: SGDLS and YYNGEE. The CDR3 nucleotides are TGTGCCAGCAGCGTTGCGGGGCGGGGCTCCTATAATTCACCCCTCCACTTT. This translates into CASSVAGRGSYNSPLHF. Supplemented by reference TRBV9 and TRBJ1-6, the full variable domain reads DSGVTQTPKHLITATGQRVTLRCSPRSGDLSVYWYQQSLDQGLQFLIQYYNGEERAKGNILERFSAQQFPDLHSELNLSSLELGDSALYFCASSVAGRGSYNSPLHFGNGTRLTVT.

The chain has TRBV3-1 (or the pseudogene TRBV3-2) and TRBJ1-2; weak D call: TRBD1 (6 bases). In germline, CDR1 is LGHDT, CDR2 YNNKEL (reference sequence). V was cut by 0 bases and J by 7 bases, with 12 bases left in between. CDR3 length equals 14 residues. DNA for the CDR3: TGTGCCAGCAGCCAAGATCAGGGGTTCGGTGGCTACACCTTC. Amino acid sequence: CASSQDQGFGGYTF.

V is TRBV18 and J is TRBJ1-3, with 7 positions matching TRBD1. Trimming cost V 10 bases and J 4 bases; bases outside gene matches: 7. Germline-derived CDR1 and CDR2 are KGHSH and LQKENI. The CDR3 has 13 residues. CDR3 in amino acids: CATRGLVGNTIYF. The CDR3 DNA follows: TGTGCCACGAGGGGGCTCGTAGGAAACACCATATATTTT.

The chain recombines TRBV3-1 (or the pseudogene TRBV3-2) with TRBJ2-7; 13 bases align to TRBD2. Germline CDR1 LGHDT, CDR2 YNNKEL (reference sequence). J lost 3 bases, V lost 4 bases, and 3 bases had no gene match. The CDR3 covers 15 residues. DNA for the CDR3: TGTGCCAGCAGCCTTGGGACTAGCGGGGACTACGAGCAGTACTTC. It encodes CASSLGTSGDYEQYF.

This chain links TRBV7-6 with TRBJ2-1; D is unresolved. The V end was cut by 8 bases, the J end by 7 bases, with 21 bases between. Germline CDR1 reads SGHVS; CDR2 reads FNYEAQ. The CDR3 runs 15 residues. CDR3 DNA: TGTGCCAGCGGCGTTCGAGACTCCCGCCCGAATGAGCAGTTCTTC. This sequence encodes CASGVRDSRPNEQFF.

This clone was seen a handful of times. V gene TRBV6-5 combines with J gene TRBJ1-1; D not certain. V lost 8 bases and J 2 bases, leaving 12 bases between the germline ends. This CDR3 spans 13 amino acids. CDR1 and CDR2 (germline): MNHEY, SVGAGI. This CDR3 is CASRDTPNTEAFF. The DNA for the CDR3 is TGTGCCAGCCGAGACACCCCCAACACTGAAGCTTTCTTT.

The rearrangement uses TRBV18 and TRBJ2-5; D unclear. Between the trimmed V and J ends, which lost 5 bases and 0 bases, there was a span of 4 bases. Germline values: CDR1 KGHSH, CDR2 LQKENI. This CDR3 has 12 residues. The CDR3 DNA sequence: TGTGCCAGCTCAGAGTACCAAGAGACCCAGTACTTC. Amino acids: CASSEYQETQYF.

The rearrangement links TRBV3-1 (or the pseudogene TRBV3-2) to TRBJ2-7; 10 bases align to TRBD1. Germline V gene data show CDR1 as LGHDT and CDR2 as YNNKEL (reference sequence). After removal of 3 bases from V and 8 bases from J, the junction contained 10 bases not matched to a gene. The CDR3 consists of 15 residues. The CDR3 nucleotides are TGTGCCAGCAGCCACTTCGACAGGGGGCGTAACAAGCAGTACTTC. As protein: CASSHFDRGRNKQYF.

The chain links TRBV10-3 to TRBJ2-3; the match to TRBD1 covers 9 bases. This CDR3 region has 15 residues. Germline lookup yields CDR1 ENHRY and CDR2 SYGVKD. J lost 5 bases, V lost 6 bases, and 9 bases had no gene match. CDR3 sequence: CAISVRDRGIDTQYF. CDR3 nucleotide sequence: TGTGCCATCAGCGTCCGCGACAGGGGGATAGATACGCAGTATTTT.

This chain links TRBV12-3 or TRBV12-4 with TRBJ1-1; no clear D gene. V lost 2 bases and J 11 bases, leaving 12 bases between the germline ends. CDR3 length equals 12 residues. The CDR3 DNA is TGTGCCAGCAGTTTAAGCGTCTCTTCGGCTTTCTTT. It translates to CASSLSVSSAFF.

The rearrangement uses TRBV7-9 and TRBJ2-3, with D possibly being TRBD1 (6 bases). CDR1 is SEHNR, CDR2 FQNEAQ, per germline (reference sequence). The CDR3 contains 15 residues. Trimming shortened V by 2 bases and J by 6 bases, and 15 bases separated the two germline ends. The CDR3 here is CASSLLGQGMDTQYF. CDR3 nucleotide sequence: TGTGCCAGCAGCTTATTGGGGCAGGGGATGGATACGCAGTATTTT.

The rearrangement uses TRBV28 and TRBJ2-3, with 11 bases fitting TRBD2. Germline V gene sequence: CDR1 MDHEN, CDR2 SYDVKM. With V trimmed by 4 bases and J by 5 bases, 5 bases remained unmatched. The CDR3 runs 15 residues. The CDR3 is CASSSPGLAVDTQYF. The CDR3 DNA reads as TGTGCCAGCAGTTCGCCGGGACTAGCGGTAGATACGCAGTATTTT.

V and J are TRBV11-2 and TRBJ1-6; D is possibly TRBD1 (5 bases). Looked up from germline, CDR1 is SGHAT and CDR2 is FQNNGV. This CDR3 spans 15 amino acids. The ends were cut back, 1 base at V and 7 bases at J, with 11 bases in the middle. DNA for the CDR3: TGTGCCAGCAGCTTAGCCCGGGGGGGGAATTCACCCCTCCACTTT. Protein sequence: CASSLARGGNSPLHF.

The chain uses TRBV7-5 and TRBJ2-5; no check of the table's D call, TRBD1, against the DNA was made. TRBV7-5 is given as a pseudogene. This CDR3 comprises 15 residues. The chain's CDR3 is CVRSILTGFRETQYF. The CDR3 nucleotides are TGTGTCAGAAGCATACTTACAGGGTTTCGAGAGACCCAGTACTTC.